A selection of T cell receptor beta chains follows, all from one sample in a study of glioma-infiltrating T cells after dendritic cell vaccination. Data came from immunoSEQ multiplex PCR; TCRdb stores just in-frame clones and leaves some out. The table lists around 62,000 clones, 82% of them singletons. This specimen was blood, taken before dendritic cell vaccination. These receptors originate from a human donor with glioblastoma. CDR3s include the opening cysteine and the closing phenylalanine or tryptophan. A D gene is named only where the DNA matches it firmly. The size entry is marked missing in some rows and otherwise reads once, few, many or a size class.

v_gene	abundance	d_gene	j_gene	CDR3aa	CDR3nt
TRBV5-6	-	-	TRBJ2-1	CASSSVTGRSYNEQFF	TGTGCCAGCAGCTCCGTGACAGGGAGGTCCTACAATGAGCAGTTCTTC
TRBV5-4	-	TRBD1	TRBJ2-3	CASSQGWQGDTDTQYF	TGTGCCAGCAGCCAAGGGTGGCAGGGGGACACAGATACGCAGTATTTT
TRBV19	-	TRBD1	TRBJ1-3	CASSPKDRGPGNTIYF	TGTGCCAGTAGTCCAAAAGACAGGGGACCCGGAAACACCATATATTTT
TRBV6-5	-	TRBD2	TRBJ2-5	CASSYPSGGTETQYF	TGTGCCAGCAGTTACCCTAGCGGGGGCACGGAGACCCAGTACTTC
TRBV12-5	few	-	TRBJ1-3	CASGLTTGAGNTIYF	TGTGCTAGTGGTTTGACCACAGGAGCGGGAAACACCATATATTTT
TRBV6-5	-	-	TRBJ1-6	CASSYGQPNNSPLHF	TGTGCCAGCAGTTATGGGCAGCCCAATAATTCACCCCTCCACTTT
TRBV6-5	-	-	TRBJ1-1	CASSYTENTEAFF	TGTGCCAGCAGTTACACAGAGAACACTGAAGCTTTCTTT
TRBV2	-	TRBD2	TRBJ2-7	CASSGGGFEQYF	TGTGCCAGCAGTGGGGGGGGGTTCGAGCAGTACTTC
TRBV10-3	few	TRBD1	TRBJ2-2	CATETGANTGELFF	TGTGCCACTGAGACAGGGGCGAACACCGGGGAGCTGTTTTTT
TRBV11-2	-	TRBD2	TRBJ2-3	CASSSGLATDTQYF	TGTGCCAGCAGTTCAGGACTAGCTACAGATACGCAGTATTTT
TRBV11-2	-	TRBD1	TRBJ1-2	CASSPRTGGGYTF	TGTGCCAGCAGCCCAAGGACAGGGGGAGGCTACACCTTC
TRBV10-3	-	TRBD2	TRBJ2-2	CAIRASGLNTGELFF	TGTGCCATCAGGGCTAGCGGATTAAACACCGGGGAGCTGTTTTTT
TRBV29-1	-	TRBD1	TRBJ2-1	CSVERQGTRYEQFF	TGCAGCGTTGAAAGACAGGGGACGAGGTATGAGCAGTTCTTC
TRBV5-8	-	-	TRBJ1-2	CASSPLDKGNGYTF	TGTGCCAGCAGCCCGTTGGACAAGGGGAATGGCTACACCTTC
TRBV28	once	TRBD1	TRBJ2-4	CASSPWTGIVAKNIQYF	TGTGCCAGCAGTCCCTGGACAGGGATAGTAGCCAAAAACATTCAGTACTTC
TRBV7-7	once	TRBD2	TRBJ2-1	CASSLDPSGNEQFF	TGTGCTAGCAGCTTAGACCCTAGCGGTAATGAGCAGTTCTTC
TRBV5-1	-	TRBD1	TRBJ2-1	CASSLSGTVPGYNEQFF	TGCGCCAGCAGCCTTAGTGGGACAGTCCCCGGCTACAATGAGCAGTTCTTC
TRBV7-9	once	TRBD1	TRBJ1-1	CASSSGTANTEAFF	TGTGCCAGCAGCTCAGGGACAGCGAACACTGAAGCTTTCTTT
TRBV11-2	-	-	TRBJ2-3	CASSLARITDTQYF	TGTGCCAGCAGCTTAGCTAGAATTACAGATACGCAGTATTTT
TRBV28	-	TRBD1	TRBJ1-2	CASSLTGGDYGYTF	TGTGCCAGCAGTCTGACAGGGGGCGACTATGGCTACACCTTC
TRBV6-6	-	-	TRBJ2-7	CASSAIQGWYEQYF	TGTGCCAGCAGCGCTATACAGGGATGGTACGAGCAGTACTTC
TRBV11-2	once	-	TRBJ2-7	CASTYYNDYEQYF	TGTGCCAGCACCTACTATAATGATTACGAGCAGTACTTC
TRBV11-1	-	-	TRBJ2-7	CASSPPLGGSYEQYF	TGTGCCAGCAGCCCACCACTGGGAGGCTCCTACGAGCAGTACTTC
TRBV15	-	TRBD2	TRBJ2-7	CATSRDIGGGYEQYF	TGTGCCACCAGCAGAGATATCGGGGGGGGCTACGAGCAGTACTTC
TRBV6-4	-	-	TRBJ2-6	CASSVEATGANVLTF	TGTGCCAGCAGTGTTGAGGCGACTGGGGCCAACGTCCTGACTTTC
TRBV28	-	TRBD2	TRBJ2-1	CASSLYAGGPVNEQFF	TGTGCCAGCAGTTTATATGCGGGGGGGCCGGTCAATGAGCAGTTCTTC
TRBV4-1	-	-	TRBJ1-5	CASSQGQGRQPQHF	TGCGCCAGCAGCCAAGGTCAGGGGCGTCAGCCCCAGCATTTT
TRBV15	few	-	TRBJ2-3	CATSRGSTDTQYF	TGTGCCACCAGTCGCGGTAGCACAGATACGCAGTATTTT
TRBV18	-	-	TRBJ1-5	CASSLRGGNQPQHF	TGTGCCAGCTCACTACGGGGAGGGAATCAGCCCCAGCATTTT
TRBV9	-	TRBD2	TRBJ2-1	CASRLGTSRHNEQFF	TGTGCCAGCAGATTAGGGACTAGTCGCCACAATGAGCAGTTCTTC